A single sample is the source of the 32 T cell receptor beta chains below, sequenced in a study of tumor-infiltrating lymphocytes in primary liver carcinoma. RNA and DNA were co-extracted from about 20-30 mg of unsorted bulk tissue. Priming with a constant-region primer yielded TCR beta cDNA from about 480 ng total RNA. Slightly modified ARM-PCR, run as three nested multiplex PCR rounds, produced the TCR beta libraries. PCR rounds one and two used TRBV1-TRBV30 forward primers with a C-beta reverse primer for around 10 cycles each. TCRdb called the multiplex PCR reads again in MiXCR, with one record for every CDR3 protein. The sample lists 20,000 to 25,000 distinct CDR3 sequences, around 72% seen once, with around 40% in the top ten. Input material: liver tumor tissue from sampling region 1. As for subset: tumor region T1, superior pole. Source of these receptors: a middle-aged man with primary liver carcinoma and hepatitis B virus infection.

The chain has TRBV11-2 and TRBJ2-1; D remains ambiguous. V lost 11 bases, J lost 13 bases, and 27 bases lay in between. The germline CDR1 and CDR2 sequences are SGHAT and FQNNGV. The CDR3 sequence is 14 residues long. CDR3 coding DNA: TGTGCCTGTAGCTTATACCGGCTAGTTAGTGAACAGTTCTTC. Its protein product is CACSLYRLVSEQFF. The whole variable domain, remainder taken from reference TRBV11-2 and TRBJ2-1, is EAGVAQSPRYKIIEKRQSVAFWCNPISGHATLYWYQQILGQGPKLLIQFQNNGVVDDSQLPKDRFSAERLKGVDSTLKIQPAKLEDSAVYLCACSLYRLVSEQFFGPGTRLTVL.

As for this clonotype: At one end, the junction sequence differs from germline, possibly due to a read error. The chain couples TRBV4-1 to TRBJ2-1; D is possibly TRBD2 (6 bases). The CDR3 has 16 amino acids. The germline V gene has CDR1 MGHRA and CDR2 YSYEKL. Here the CDR3 DNA reads TGCTCCAGCAGTCAAGTTATTGGGACTGGCGACAATGAGCAGTTCTTC. Protein product: CSSSQVIGTGDNEQFF.

This clonotype was recorded only once. A junction end diverges from the germline sequence, so it may reflect a read error. This chain connects TRBV11-2 to TRBJ2-5; perhaps D is TRBD1 or TRBD2 (5 bases each). Per germline, CDR1 SGHAT and CDR2 FQNNGV. The CDR3 has 16 amino acids. CDR3 protein: CASSQARGWGKDTQYF. DNA of the CDR3: TGTGCCAGCAGCCAAGCTCGTGGCTGGGGGAAAGATACCCAGTACTTC.

This clonotype has more than one count but fewer than ten. The chain joins TRBV15 to TRBJ1-6, with 7 bases identical to TRBD1. The CDR3 runs 13 residues. With V trimmed by 5 bases and J by 19 bases, 14 bases remained unmatched. Germline V gene data show CDR1 as LNHNV and CDR2 as YYDKDF (reference sequence). This CDR3 is CATSGNRDSQQHF. CDR3 nucleotides: TGTGCCACCAGCGGAAACCGGGACAGCCAACAACACTTT. The complete variable domain, with remaining parts taken from reference TRBV15 and TRBJ1-6, reads DAMVIQNPRYQVTQFGKPVTLSCSQTLNHNVMYWYQQKSSQAPKLLFHYYDKDFNNEADTPDNFQSRRPNTSFCFLDIRSPGLGDTAMYLCATSGNRDSQQHFGNGTRLTVT.

Regarding this clonotype: Germline and junction disagree at one end, which may indicate a read error. This rearrangement joins TRBV11-2 to TRBJ2-2; D is unresolved. Germline CDR1 SGHAT, CDR2 FQNNGV. The CDR3 has 15 residues. DNA for the CDR3: TGTGCCAGCGGCTTTGCTGGATCGAACACAGGGGAGCTGTTTTTT. Translated: CASGFAGSNTGELFF.

A note on this clonotype: The junction does not match germline at one end; this may be a read error. The V and J genes are TRBV7-8 and TRBJ2-2, with TRBD2 identical over 7 bases. The CDR3 sequence is 16 residues long. Germline V lookup: CDR1 SGHVS, CDR2 FQNEAQ. Written as DNA, the CDR3 is TGCGCCAGCAGCTTTGCGGGAGACTTGAACACCGGGGAGCTGTTTTTT. This sequence encodes CASSFAGDLNTGELFF. Based on the CDR3 plus reference TRBV7-8 and TRBJ2-2, the full variable domain is GAGVSQSPRYKVAKRGQDVALRCDPISGHVSLFWYQQALGQGPEFLTYFQNEAQLDKSGLPSDRFFAERPEGSVSTLKIQRTQQEDSAVYLCASSFAGDLNTGELFFGEGSRLTVL.

Worth noting for this clonotype: Lacking the conserved final phenylalanine or tryptophan, this CDR3 likely reflects a read error. J is TRBJ2-3 and V is TRBV11-2; D remains ambiguous. CDR1 SGHAT and CDR2 FQNNGV come from the germline V gene. This CDR3 has 12 amino acids. This CDR3 reads CNSSASTDTQYC. CDR3 bases: TGTAACAGCAGCGCCAGCACAGATACGCAGTATTGT.

This clonotype was picked up one time. The conserved phenylalanine or tryptophan is not found at the CDR3 terminus, so this likely reflects a read error. The DNA is left out, because the CDR3 cannot be placed on it with certainty; the CDR3 is given as TCRdb lists it. V is TRBV11-2 and J is TRBJ2-1; the table's D call, TRBD2, was not checked against the DNA. The germline gives CDR1 SGHAT, CDR2 FQNNGV. The CDR3 contains 14 residues when both ends are counted. CDR3 loop: CASGLYRLVCEQSS.

As to this clonotype: The junction departs from the called germline gene at one end, perhaps through a read error. This rearrangement joins TRBV11-2 to TRBJ2-3; D unclear. Germline-derived CDR1 and CDR2 are SGHAT and FQNNGV. This CDR3 is built from 12 residues. As DNA, the CDR3 is TGTGCGAGCAACAAATCCACAGATACGCAGTGTTTT. This codes for CASNKSTDTQCF.

Regarding this clonotype: Lacking the conserved final phenylalanine or tryptophan, this CDR3 likely reflects a read error. The chain uses TRBV11-2 and TRBJ2-5; 8 bases agree with TRBD2. From germline, CDR1 is SGHAT and CDR2 FQNNGV. The CDR3 runs to 16 residues. The CDR3 loop reads CACSQTPGGGKETQYT. CDR3 nucleotides: TGTGCCTGCAGCCAAACACCTGGCGGGGGGAAAGAGACCCAGTACACC.

CDR3 sequence (DNA): TGTGCCAATAGCTTGGTTCCCGGACGATACAATGAGCAGTTCTTC. Protein: CANSLVPGRYNEQFF. This chain uses TRBV5-5 with TRBJ2-1, with unresolved D. The V end lost 9 bases, the J end lost 4 bases, and 20 bases lay between the germline ends. The germline CDR1 and CDR2 sequences are SGHKS and YYEKEE (reference sequence). The CDR3 contains 15 residues. Full variable domain (outside the CDR3, taken from reference TRBV5-5 and TRBJ2-1): DAGVTQSPTHLIKTRGQQVTLRCSPISGHKSVSWYQQVLGQGPQFIFQYYEKEERGRGNFPDRFSARQFPNYSSELNVNALLLGDSALYLCANSLVPGRYNEQFFGPGTRLTVL.

This clonotype was counted ten times or more. The V and J genes are TRBV5-6 and TRBJ2-2; the D is unclear. The CDR3 extends over 15 amino acids. Trimming stripped 0 bases from V and 4 bases from J, with 10 bases between. Germline V gene lookup returns CDR1 SGHDT and CDR2 YYEEEE. CDR3 DNA: TGTGCCAGCAGCTTGGCACCCAGAGTCACCGGGGAGCTGTTTTTT. This codes for CASSLAPRVTGELFF.

This clonotype appeared a few times. An end of the junction differs from the germline gene, which may be a read error. The chain employs TRBV6-1 and TRBJ1-2; 10 nucleotides align to TRBD1. This CDR3 contains 15 residues. CDR1 is MNHNS, CDR2 SASEGT, per germline. In nucleotides, the CDR3 is TGTGCCACAAGACAGGGGGCGGGCTTGGACTATGACTACACCTTC. Encoded protein: CATRQGAGLDYDYTF.

Worth noting for this clonotype: An end of the junction differs from the germline gene, which may be a read error. V is TRBV12-3 or TRBV12-4 and J is TRBJ1-6; D is uncertain. There are 12 residues in the CDR3. As DNA, the CDR3 is TGTGCCAGCTGCTTAAAGAATTCACCCTTCCACTTT. This gives the protein CASCLKNSPFHF.

For this clonotype: The junction differs from germline at one of its ends, possibly a read error. The chain combines TRBV11-2 with TRBJ2-2; D call uncertain. CDR1 SGHAT and CDR2 FQNNGV come from the germline V gene. This CDR3 region has 17 residues. The CDR3 here is CTSSLALGWTNSGELFF. The CDR3 DNA reads as TGTACCAGCAGCTTAGCATTAGGATGGACGAACTCCGGGGAGCTGTTTTTT. Filled out from reference TRBV11-2 and TRBJ2-2, the complete variable domain reads EAGVAQSPRYKIIEKRQSVAFWCNPISGHATLYWYQQILGQGPKLLIQFQNNGVVDDSQLPKDRFSAERLKGVDSTLKIQPAKLEDSAVYLCTSSLALGWTNSGELFFGEGSRLTVL.

V and J are TRBV29-1 and TRBJ2-7; the D gene is possibly TRBD1 (5 bases). V was shortened by 4 bases and J by 3 bases, with 19 bases between the two germline ends. There are 15 residues in the CDR3. CDR1 and CDR2 (germline): SQVTM, ANQGSEA. CDR3 coding DNA: TGCAGCGTTGTTGGGAACAGGCAAAACCACTACGAGCAGTACTTC. This codes for CSVVGNRQNHYEQYF.

This clonotype qualifies as medium-sized (0.01 to 0.1%). The rearrangement uses TRBV29-1 and TRBJ2-1, with 10 nucleotides matching TRBD1. CDR3 length: 12 residues. CDR1 is SQVTM, CDR2 ANQGSEA, per germline. The junction had 3 bases not matched to a gene; V was cut back by 7 bases and J by 6 bases. The DNA for the CDR3 is TGCAGCGCCCGGACAGGGGGCAATGAGCAGTTCTTC. This translates into CSARTGGNEQFF.

At least ten counts were recorded for this clonotype. Being one base from a much bigger clone, this may be a read error. The rearrangement uses TRBV5-1 and TRBJ2-3; TRBD2 might be the D (5 bases). The CDR3 is made up of 14 amino acids. Trimming took off 3 bases at V and 1 base at J, with 9 bases between the two ends. CDR1 is SGHRS and CDR2 is YFSETQ in the germline V gene. The CDR3 DNA is TGCGCCAGCAGCTCGGACTTGGGCACAGATACGCAGTATTTT. This gives the protein CASSSDLGTDTQYF. Full variable domain (missing parts from reference TRBV5-1 and TRBJ2-3): KAGVTQTPRYLIKTRGQQVTLSCSPISGHRSVSWYQQTPGQGLQFLFEYFSETQRNKGNFPGRFSGRQFSNSRSEMNVSTLELGDSALYLCASSSDLGTDTQYFGPGTRLTVL.

Comments on this clonotype: Compared with germline, one end of the junction differs, possibly owing to a read error. CDR3 nucleotides: TGTGCCAGCAACCCCGGGACCACACTTGATATGCAGTATTTT. Translating gives CASNPGTTLDMQYF. The chain carries TRBV5-4 and TRBJ2-3, with D possibly being TRBD1 or TRBD2 (5 bases each). This CDR3 is 14 amino acids long. Germline CDR1 reads SGHNT; CDR2 reads YYREEE (reference sequence).

There are many counts of this clonotype. A much more abundant neighbour one base away suggests this may be a read error. The final CDR3 position lacks the conserved phenylalanine or tryptophan, pointing to a likely read error. The chain has TRBV29-1 and TRBJ2-5; 7 nucleotides agree with TRBD1. The length of the CDR3 is 13 residues. Per the germline V gene, CDR1 is SQVTM and CDR2 is ANQGSEA. Trimming took 3 bases from V and 5 from J; bases not matched to a gene: 6. The CDR3 DNA reads TGCAGCGTTGACGAACAGGGGATGGAGACCCAGTACCTC. Its protein product is CSVDEQGMETQYL.

On this clonotype: The conserved final phenylalanine or tryptophan is absent from the CDR3, which likely points to a read error. V and J are TRBV10-3 and TRBJ1-6; D gene ambiguous. Germline lookup yields CDR1 ENHRY and CDR2 SYGVKD. This CDR3 spans 14 amino acids. This CDR3 reads CAISEVSFNSPLHS. The CDR3 nucleotides are TGTGCAATCAGTGAAGTCAGCTTTAATTCACCCCTCCACTCT.

As regards this clonotype: The conserved final phenylalanine or tryptophan is absent from the CDR3, which likely points to a read error. This chain uses TRBV28 with TRBJ2-7; 7 nucleotides match TRBD1. The CDR3 covers 14 residues. Unmatched junction bases numbered 8, after V lost 9 bases and J lost 0 bases. Germline CDR1 MDHEN, CDR2 SYDVKM. As DNA, the CDR3 is TGTGCCAGGATCCGGACAGGTGGCTCCTACGAGCAGTACCTC. Amino acid sequence: CARIRTGGSYEQYL.

Of note for this clonotype: A junction end diverges from the germline sequence, so it may reflect a read error. This chain links TRBV29-1 with TRBJ2-1, with TRBD2 identical over 8 bases. Germline V gene data show CDR1 as SQVTM and CDR2 as ANQGSEA. CDR3 length: 13 residues. The CDR3 region is CSIPGLGDNEHFF. The DNA of the CDR3 is TGCAGCATACCGGGACTAGGAGACAATGAGCACTTCTTC.

As regards this clonotype: This CDR3 is missing its conserved last phenylalanine or tryptophan, likely due to a read error. The genes are TRBV11-2 and TRBJ2-2; weak D call: TRBD2 (6 bases). V lost 1 base and J 12 bases, leaving 24 bases between the germline ends. This CDR3 is 17 amino acids long. The germline CDR1 and CDR2 sequences are SGHAT and FQNNGV. Here the CDR3 DNA reads TGTGCCAGCAGCTTAGCATTAGGAGGGGTGAACACCGTGAAGCTGTTTCTT. Its protein is CASSLALGGVNTVKLFL.

Of note for this clonotype: The junction departs from the called germline gene at one end, perhaps through a read error. The J gene is TRBJ2-7, the V gene TRBV4-3; weak D call: TRBD2 (6 bases). CDR3 length: 15 residues. Germline loops: CDR1 LGHNA, CDR2 YSLEER. The CDR3 DNA is TGCGCCAACAGTCAAGATCGGGAGACTCCCTACGAACAGTACTTC. This gives the protein CANSQDRETPYEQYF.

Only a few counts were recorded for this clonotype. Since no conserved phenylalanine or tryptophan closes the CDR3, a read error is the likely cause. Because the CDR3's place on the DNA is in doubt, the DNA is left out and the CDR3 is given as listed by TCRdb. The chain couples TRBV11-2 to TRBJ2-2; the D call TRBD2 from the table was never checked on the DNA. Germline V gene data show CDR1 as SGHAT and CDR2 as FQNNGV. The CDR3 is 15 amino acids in total, end residues counted. CDR3 amino acids: CASSFAGSNTGELLI.

A word on this clonotype: No DNA is shown, since the ends of the CDR3 on it are uncertain; the CDR3 is the one TCRdb lists. The rearrangement links TRBV7-8 to TRBJ2-6. In germline, CDR1 is SGHVS, CDR2 FQNEAQ. The CDR3 numbers 16 amino acids, ends counted. The CDR3 sequence is CASSILVGVGASVLTF.

This clonotype ranks as medium-sized. The chain joins TRBV11-2 to TRBJ2-7, with unresolved D. Trimming left V 2 bases short and J 2 bases short, with 10 bases between. This CDR3 comprises 14 residues. Germline CDR1 is SGHAT and CDR2 is FQNNGV. In DNA, the CDR3 is TGTGCCAGCAGCTTAACCGACGGAGCCTACGAGCAGTACTTC. Amino acids: CASSLTDGAYEQYF.

The sample holds a few counts of this clonotype. CDR3 loop: CAISESVGGNGQFF. The CDR3 DNA follows: TGTGCCATCAGTGAGTCTGTCGGCGGAAACGGGCAGTTCTTC. The chain employs TRBV10-3 and TRBJ2-1; D unclear. The CDR3 length is 14 residues. Trimming removed 0 bases at V and 12 bases at J, with 15 bases between. The germline V gene encodes CDR1 ENHRY and CDR2 SYGVKD.

This clonotype was counted a few times. The J gene is TRBJ2-7, the V gene TRBV11-2; 8 bases match TRBD2. Germline CDR1 and CDR2: SGHAT and FQNNGV. There are 14 residues in the CDR3. Germline trimming cut 3 bases from V and 4 bases from J; bases unmatched to any gene: 5. In DNA form, the CDR3 reads TGTGCCAGCAGCTTCGCAGCTAGCGGGTACGAGCAGTACTTC. Protein product: CASSFAASGYEQYF.

For this clonotype: The junction differs from germline at one of its ends, possibly a read error. V is TRBV4-1 and J is TRBJ1-1, with unresolved D. The CDR3 contains 14 residues. Germline CDR1 MGHRA, CDR2 YSYEKL. CDR3 sequence (DNA): TGTGCCAGCAGCCAAGACCGCGAGGGATTAGAAGCTTTCTTT. Residues: CASSQDREGLEAFF.

As to this clonotype: A read error may account for a junction end that differs from germline. V and J are TRBV6-5 and TRBJ2-7, with D perhaps TRBD1 (6 bases). Germline V gene sequence: CDR1 MNHEY, CDR2 SVGAGI. The CDR3 covers 15 residues. The CDR3 DNA follows: TGTGTCAGCAGTCGGGAACAGGGAATTGGGAACGAGCAGTACTTC. This translates into CVSSREQGIGNEQYF.